This TCR beta chain was captured by sequencing in a study of tissue T cells after allogeneic stem cell transplantation. Across the whole study: Tissue samples with histologically apparent lymphocytes on H&E review were prioritized for sequencing. General study findings and limits: The patient cohort was small and clinically heterogeneous, with limited sampling depth. TCR repertoires tracked anatomic similarity, regardless of disease or transplant status. In patients and mice, blood and spleen missed much of tissue repertoire.

For this clone: Its antigen remains unknown.

Data came from immunoSEQ multiplex PCR; TCRdb stores just in-frame clones and leaves some out. The table lists approximately 11,000 clones, 70% of them singletons. The origin of this receptor is a woman aged 18 to 55 with breast cancer. The sample consisted of tissue from the right colon, taken at autopsy.

The CDR3 nucleotides are TGTGCCAGCAAGCCTACAGGGCTTGGCACTGAAGCTTTCTTT. This encodes CASKPTGLGTEAFF. The V gene is TRBV2, the J gene TRBJ1-1, with D perhaps matching TRBD1 (6 bases). The CDR3 loop spans 14 amino acids. CDR1 is SNHLY, CDR2 FYNNEI, per germline. V gave up 7 bases and J gave up 4 bases, with 16 bases separating them.